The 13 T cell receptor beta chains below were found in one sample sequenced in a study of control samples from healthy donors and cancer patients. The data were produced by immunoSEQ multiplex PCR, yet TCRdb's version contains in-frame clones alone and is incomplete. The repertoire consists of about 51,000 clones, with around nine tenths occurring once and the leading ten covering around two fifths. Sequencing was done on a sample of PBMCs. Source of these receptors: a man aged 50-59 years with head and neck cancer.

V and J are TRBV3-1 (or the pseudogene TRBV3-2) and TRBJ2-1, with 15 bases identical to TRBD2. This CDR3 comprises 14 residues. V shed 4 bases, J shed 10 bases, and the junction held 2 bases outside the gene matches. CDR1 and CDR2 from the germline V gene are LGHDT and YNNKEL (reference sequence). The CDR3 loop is CASSLGLAGGEQFF. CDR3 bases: TGTGCCAGCAGCCTGGGACTAGCGGGGGGCGAGCAGTTCTTC.

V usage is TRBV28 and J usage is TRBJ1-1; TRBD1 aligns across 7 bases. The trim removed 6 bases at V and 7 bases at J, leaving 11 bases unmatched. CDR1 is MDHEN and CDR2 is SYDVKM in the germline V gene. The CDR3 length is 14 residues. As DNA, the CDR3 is TGTGCCAGCAGAAAAGAGACAGGGCTCGGTGAAGCTTTCTTT. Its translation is CASRKETGLGEAFF.

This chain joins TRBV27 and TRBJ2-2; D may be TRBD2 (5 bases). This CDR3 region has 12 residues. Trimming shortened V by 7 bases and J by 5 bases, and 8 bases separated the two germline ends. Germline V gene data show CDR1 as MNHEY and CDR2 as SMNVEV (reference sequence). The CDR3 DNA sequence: TGTGCCAGCAAGCGGCTAACCGGGGAGCTGTTTTTT. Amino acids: CASKRLTGELFF.

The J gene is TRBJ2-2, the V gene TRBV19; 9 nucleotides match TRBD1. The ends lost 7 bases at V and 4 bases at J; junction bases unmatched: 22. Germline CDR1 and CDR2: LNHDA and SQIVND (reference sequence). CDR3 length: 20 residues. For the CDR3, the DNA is TGTGCCAGTATCGAAACCGGGACAGGGTTCATCGGACAGGCCACCGGGGAGCTGTTTTTT. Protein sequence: CASIETGTGFIGQATGELFF.

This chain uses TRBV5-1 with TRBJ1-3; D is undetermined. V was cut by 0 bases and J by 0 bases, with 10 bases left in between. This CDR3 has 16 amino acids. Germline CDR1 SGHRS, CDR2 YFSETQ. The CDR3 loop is CASSLATRNSGNTIYF. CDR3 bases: TGCGCCAGCAGCTTGGCTACGCGCAACTCTGGAAACACCATATATTTT.

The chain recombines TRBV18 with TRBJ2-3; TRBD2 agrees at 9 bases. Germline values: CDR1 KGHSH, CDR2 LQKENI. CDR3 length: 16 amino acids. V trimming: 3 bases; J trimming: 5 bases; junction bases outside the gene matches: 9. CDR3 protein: CASSPIRLAEKDTQYF. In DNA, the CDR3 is TGTGCCAGCTCACCCATTCGACTAGCGGAGAAAGATACGCAGTATTTT.

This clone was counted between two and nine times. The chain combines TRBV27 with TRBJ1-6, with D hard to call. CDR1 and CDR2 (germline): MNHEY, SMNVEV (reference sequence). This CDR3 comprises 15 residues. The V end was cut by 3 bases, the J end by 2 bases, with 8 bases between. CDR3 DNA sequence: TGTGCCAGCAGTTTTCAGATAACCTATAATTCACCCCTCCACTTT. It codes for CASSFQITYNSPLHF.

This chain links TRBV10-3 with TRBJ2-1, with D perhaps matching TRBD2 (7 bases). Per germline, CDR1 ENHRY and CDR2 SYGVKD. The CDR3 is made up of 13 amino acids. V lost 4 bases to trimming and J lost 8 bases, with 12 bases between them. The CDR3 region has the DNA TGTGCCATCAGTGTACTAGGGGGGGATGAGCAGTTCTTC. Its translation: CAISVLGGDEQFF.

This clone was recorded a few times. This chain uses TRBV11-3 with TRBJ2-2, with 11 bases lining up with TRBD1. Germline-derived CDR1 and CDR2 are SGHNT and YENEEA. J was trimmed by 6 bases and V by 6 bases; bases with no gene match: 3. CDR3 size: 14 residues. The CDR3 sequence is CASRPGQGAGELFF. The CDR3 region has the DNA TGTGCCAGCAGGCCGGGACAGGGGGCCGGGGAGCTGTTTTTT.

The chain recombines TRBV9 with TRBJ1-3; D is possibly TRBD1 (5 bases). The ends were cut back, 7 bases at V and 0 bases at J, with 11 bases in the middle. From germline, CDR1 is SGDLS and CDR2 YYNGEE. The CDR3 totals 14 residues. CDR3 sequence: CASAGAPSGNTIYF. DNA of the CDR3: TGTGCCAGCGCTGGGGCCCCCTCTGGAAACACCATATATTTT.

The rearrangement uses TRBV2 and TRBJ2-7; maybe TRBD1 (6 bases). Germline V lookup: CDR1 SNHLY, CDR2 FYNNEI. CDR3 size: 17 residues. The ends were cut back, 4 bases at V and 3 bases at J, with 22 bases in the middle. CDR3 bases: TGTGCCAGCAGTGCAGGGCTGGGGGCAGGGGTAAACTACGAGCAGTACTTC. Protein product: CASSAGLGAGVNYEQYF.

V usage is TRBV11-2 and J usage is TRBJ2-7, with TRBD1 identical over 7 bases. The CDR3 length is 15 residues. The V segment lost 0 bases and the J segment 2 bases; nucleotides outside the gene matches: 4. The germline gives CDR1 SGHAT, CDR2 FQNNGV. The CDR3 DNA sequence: TGTGCCAGCAGCTTAGATGGGGACAGAACCTACGAGCAGTACTTC. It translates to CASSLDGDRTYEQYF.

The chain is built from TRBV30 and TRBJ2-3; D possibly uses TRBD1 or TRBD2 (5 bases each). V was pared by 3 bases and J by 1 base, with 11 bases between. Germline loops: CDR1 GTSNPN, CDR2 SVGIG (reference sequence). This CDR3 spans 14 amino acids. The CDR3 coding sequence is TGTGCCTGGAGGGCTCGGGGCGGCACAGATACGCAGTATTTT. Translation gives CAWRARGGTDTQYF.